One and the same sample provided the 27 T cell receptor beta chains below, sequenced in a study of shared clonotypes between healthy human individuals. The table came from immunoSEQ multiplex PCR; TCRdb's copy has only in-frame clones and leaves some out. The profile shows roughly 700,000 clones, around 74% of them singletons. The source material was memory CD4+ T cells sorted from blood. The subset was: CD45RA-negative fraction. These receptors originate from a woman aged 25 to 39 in good health.

The V gene is TRBV19, the J gene TRBJ2-2, with 8 bases that match TRBD2. The CDR3 has 15 amino acids. Germline CDR1 LNHDA, CDR2 SQIVND (reference sequence). V lost 8 bases to trimming and J lost 4 bases; unmatched junction nucleotides: 9. CDR3 coding DNA: TGTGCCAGTCGAAGCGGGGGAGGTAGCACCGGGGAGCTGTTTTTT. Translated, it gives CASRSGGGSTGELFF.

V gene TRBV5-1 combines with J gene TRBJ2-3, with D uncertain. The germline V and J ends were trimmed by 0 bases and 0 bases, with 8 bases remaining between them. CDR3 length: 15 amino acids. Germline lookup yields CDR1 SGHRS and CDR2 YFSETQ. CDR3 coding DNA: TGCGCCAGCAGCTTGGGGCCCGAGAGCACAGATACGCAGTATTTT. It is translated as CASSLGPESTDTQYF.

This chain connects TRBV5-1 to TRBJ2-6; no definite D call. The V end lost 0 bases, the J end lost 2 bases, and 9 bases lay between the germline ends. In germline, CDR1 is SGHRS, CDR2 YFSETQ. The CDR3 runs 16 residues. The CDR3 sequence is CASSLEAVPGANVLTF. The CDR3 nucleotides read TGCGCCAGCAGCTTGGAGGCGGTCCCTGGGGCCAACGTCCTGACTTTC.

To note about this clone: Other DNA variants within this sample encode the same CDR3. This sequence joins TRBV28 and TRBJ2-7; tentative D call: TRBD2 (6 bases). The CDR3 is 13 residues long. V lost 2 bases and J lost 2, with 7 bases in between. Germline loops: CDR1 MDHEN, CDR2 SYDVKM. CDR3 amino acids: CASSLTGAYEQYF. CDR3 DNA sequence: TGTGCCAGCAGTTTAACGGGGGCCTACGAGCAGTACTTC.

V gene TRBV28 combines with J gene TRBJ2-3; D may match TRBD1 or TRBD2 (5 bases each). This CDR3 has 16 amino acids. CDR1 and CDR2 (germline): MDHEN, SYDVKM. Trimming pared 4 bases from V and 2 bases from J, leaving 16 bases between. The DNA for the CDR3 is TGTGCCAGCAGTTCCCCCCGGGGCGGAGCCACAGATACGCAGTATTTT. Residues: CASSSPRGGATDTQYF. The entire variable domain, with the rest obtained from reference TRBV28 and TRBJ2-3, is as follows: DVKVTQSSRYLVKRTGEKVFLECVQDMDHENMFWYRQDPGLGLRLIYFSYDVKMKEKGDIPEGYSVSREKKERFSLILESASTNQTSMYLCASSSPRGGATDTQYFGPGTRLTVL.

The V call is TRBV5-1, the J call TRBJ2-5, with D perhaps matching TRBD1 (6 bases). Germline V gene sequence: CDR1 SGHRS, CDR2 YFSETQ. This CDR3 is built from 14 residues. V was trimmed by 3 bases and J by 4 bases, leaving 13 bases between them. CDR3 sequence reads: CASSSLTGRETQYF. The CDR3 DNA reads as TGCGCCAGCAGCTCGTTGACAGGAAGAGAGACCCAGTACTTC. Full variable domain (outside the CDR3, taken from reference TRBV5-1 and TRBJ2-5): KAGVTQTPRYLIKTRGQQVTLSCSPISGHRSVSWYQQTPGQGLQFLFEYFSETQRNKGNFPGRFSGRQFSNSRSEMNVSTLELGDSALYLCASSSLTGRETQYFGPGTRLLVL.

This clone has only a few counts. The chain carries TRBV5-4 and TRBJ2-1; a weak D match, TRBD2 (5 bases). Germline V lookup: CDR1 SGHNT, CDR2 YYREEE (reference sequence). The CDR3 covers 13 residues. The V end lost 4 bases, the J end lost 7 bases, and 12 bases lay between the germline ends. As DNA, the CDR3 is TGTGCCAGCAGCCGGATCGGCGGGAATGAGCAGTTCTTC. It codes for CASSRIGGNEQFF.

This sequence joins TRBV6-6 and TRBJ2-1; maybe TRBD1 (5 bases). The germline V and J ends were trimmed by 2 bases and 2 bases, with 13 bases remaining between them. Looked up from germline, CDR1 is MNHNY and CDR2 is SVGAGI (reference sequence). The CDR3 has 16 amino acids. The CDR3 sequence: CASSYVQGSTYNEQFF. DNA for the CDR3: TGTGCCAGCAGTTACGTGCAGGGATCTACCTACAATGAGCAGTTCTTC.

The table lists this clone with a few counts. The rearrangement uses TRBV28 and TRBJ2-3; D is possibly TRBD2 (6 bases). The CDR3 is made up of 14 amino acids. With 2 bases removed from V and 6 bases from J, the gap between germline ends came to 12 bases. The germline V gene encodes CDR1 MDHEN and CDR2 SYDVKM. Here the CDR3 reads CASSLRGALDTQYF. The CDR3 DNA is TGTGCCAGCAGTTTACGCGGGGCATTGGATACGCAGTATTTT.

The V and J genes are TRBV11-2 and TRBJ2-3; D unresolved. Trimming pared 4 bases from V and 4 bases from J, leaving 15 bases between. The germline V gene encodes CDR1 SGHAT and CDR2 FQNNGV. This CDR3 is built from 15 residues. The CDR3 loop reads CASSSRTGSADTQYF. CDR3 coding DNA: TGTGCCAGCAGCTCGCGTACCGGGTCCGCAGATACGCAGTATTTT.

The rearrangement joins TRBV5-4 to TRBJ2-5; no definite D call. Trimming stripped 5 bases from V and 0 bases from J, with 8 bases between. Germline V lookup: CDR1 SGHNT, CDR2 YYREEE (reference sequence). This CDR3 has 13 residues. This CDR3 is CASSYWYQETQYF. The CDR3 DNA is TGTGCCAGCAGTTACTGGTACCAAGAGACCCAGTACTTC.

This rearrangement joins TRBV5-1 to TRBJ1-4; 11 positions match TRBD1. The CDR3 totals 16 residues. Germline CDR1 and CDR2: SGHRS and YFSETQ. The V and J ends lost 3 bases and 7 bases, in that order; junction bases with no gene match: 8. CDR3 sequence reads: CASSSLDRGLGEKLFF. The CDR3 nucleotides read TGCGCCAGCAGCTCACTGGACAGGGGGCTTGGTGAAAAACTGTTTTTT.

Only a few counts were recorded for this clone. The chain couples TRBV7-9 to TRBJ2-5, with TRBD2 matching 7 bases. V dropped 5 bases and J dropped 0; count of bases not matched to a gene: 3. The germline CDR1 and CDR2 sequences are SEHNR and FQNEAQ (reference sequence). CDR3 length equals 14 residues. The CDR3 is CASSRGGNQETQYF. The CDR3 bases are TGTGCCAGCAGCCGGGGAGGGAACCAAGAGACCCAGTACTTC.

The V and J genes are TRBV6-5 and TRBJ2-1, with TRBD2 matching 13 bases. The CDR3 extends over 15 amino acids. With 6 bases clipped from V and 2 bases from J, the junction kept 1 base outside the gene matches. CDR1 MNHEY and CDR2 SVGAGI come from the germline V gene. The CDR3 coding sequence is TGTGCCAGCAGACTAGCGGGAGGGGCCTACAATGAGCAGTTCTTC. Encoded protein: CASRLAGGAYNEQFF.

The V call is TRBV15, the J call TRBJ1-2, with TRBD1 as a possible D gene (5 bases). Trimming cost V 0 bases and J 6 bases, with 8 bases left between them. Germline loops: CDR1 LNHNV, CDR2 YYDKDF (reference sequence). This CDR3 has 13 amino acids. The CDR3 spells CATSREGDHGYTF. In DNA, the CDR3 is TGTGCCACCAGCAGAGAAGGGGATCATGGCTACACCTTC. The full variable domain, its missing parts supplied by reference TRBV15 and TRBJ1-2, is DAMVIQNPRYQVTQFGKPVTLSCSQTLNHNVMYWYQQKSSQAPKLLFHYYDKDFNNEADTPDNFQSRRPNTSFCFLDIRSPGLGDTAMYLCATSREGDHGYTFGSGTRLTVV.

The rearrangement links TRBV18 to TRBJ1-1, with D unresolved. The V and J ends lost 5 bases and 1 base respectively, with 11 bases between them. The V gene's germline CDR1 is KGHSH and CDR2 LQKENI. The CDR3 contains 14 residues. The CDR3 loop reads CASSSRSANTEAFF. DNA for the CDR3: TGTGCCAGCTCATCCCGCTCTGCGAACACTGAAGCTTTCTTT. The complete variable domain, with remaining parts taken from reference TRBV18 and TRBJ1-1, reads NAGVMQNPRHLVRRRGQEARLRCSPMKGHSHVYWYRQLPEEGLKFMVYLQKENIIDESGMPKERFSAEFPKEGPSILRIQQVVRGDSAAYFCASSSRSANTEAFFGQGTRLTVV.

This chain links TRBV5-1 with TRBJ2-1, with 7 bases that match TRBD2. The J segment lost 2 bases and the V segment lost 3 bases, leaving 8 bases of the junction unmatched. The CDR3 extends over 16 amino acids. In germline, CDR1 is SGHRS, CDR2 YFSETQ. In DNA, the CDR3 is TGCGCCAGCAGCTCACGGGAGCTAGCGGCCTACAATGAGCAGTTCTTC. This gives the protein CASSSRELAAYNEQFF.

This clone was counted once. The chain has TRBV14 and TRBJ2-2; the D is unclear. The germline V gene has CDR1 SGHDN and CDR2 FVKESK. V was trimmed by 0 bases and J by 6 bases, leaving 5 bases between them. This CDR3 comprises 13 residues. In DNA, the CDR3 is TGTGCCAGCAGCCAAGATATGGCCGGGGAGCTGTTTTTT. Translating it yields CASSQDMAGELFF.

A note on this clone: A single base is all that separates this from a far larger clone, so a read error is likely. Additional DNA sequences in this sample encode the identical CDR3. V and J are TRBV5-1 and TRBJ2-1; unclear D gene. Germline CDR1 SGHRS, CDR2 YFSETQ. This CDR3 has 15 residues. V gave up 0 bases and J gave up 1 base, with 8 bases separating them. CDR3 region: CASSLDSRSYNEQFF. Written as DNA, the CDR3 is TGCGCCAGCAGCTTGGACAGCAGGTCCTACAATGAGCAGTTCTTC.

The chain joins TRBV28 to TRBJ2-7, with TRBD2 identical over 9 bases. Per the germline V gene, CDR1 is MDHEN and CDR2 is SYDVKM. The CDR3 has 16 amino acids. V lost 3 bases and J lost 0; bases outside the gene matches: 6. CDR3: CASSFGRLADSYEQYF. The CDR3 DNA follows: TGTGCCAGCAGTTTTGGCAGACTAGCGGACTCCTACGAGCAGTACTTC.

V is TRBV5-1 and J is TRBJ2-4; 9 bases fit TRBD2. The CDR3 consists of 14 residues. Trimming took 1 base from V and 8 from J; bases not matched to a gene: 4. Looked up from germline, CDR1 is SGHRS and CDR2 is YFSETQ. The CDR3 bases are TGCGCCAGCAGCTTGTCGGGACTAGCACACATTCAGTACTTC. Translating it yields CASSLSGLAHIQYF.

J is TRBJ2-5 and V is TRBV4-1; 7 nucleotides line up with TRBD1. CDR1 is MGHRA and CDR2 is YSYEKL in the germline V gene. V was clipped by 0 bases and J by 2 bases; unmatched bases: 9. This CDR3 comprises 17 residues. CDR3 sequence reads: CASSQDFGTDKQETQYF. The DNA for the CDR3 is TGCGCCAGCAGCCAAGATTTCGGGACAGACAAACAAGAGACCCAGTACTTC.

As to this clone: Within the sample, other DNA sequences also encode this same CDR3. CDR3 coding DNA: TGCGCCAGCAGCTTCAGGGGGCGGGACACCGGGGAGCTGTTTTTT. Protein sequence: CASSFRGRDTGELFF. V usage is TRBV5-1 and J usage is TRBJ2-2; TRBD1 aligns across 8 bases. The CDR3 runs 15 residues. Germline V lookup: CDR1 SGHRS, CDR2 YFSETQ. Trimming removed 2 bases from V and 3 bases from J; junction bases left unmatched: 3.

The rearrangement joins TRBV13 to TRBJ2-7; 8 nucleotides match TRBD1. This CDR3 has 13 amino acids. Germline V lookup: CDR1 PRHDT, CDR2 FYEKMQ (reference sequence). The junction had 5 bases not matched to a gene; V was cut back by 5 bases and J by 5 bases. The CDR3 DNA reads as TGTGCCAGCAGCACAGGGGGATTCCACGAGCAGTACTTC. Protein: CASSTGGFHEQYF.

V is TRBV29-1 and J is TRBJ2-1; D call uncertain. The germline gives CDR1 SQVTM, CDR2 ANQGSEA. This CDR3 region has 14 residues. V was cut by 1 base and J by 6 bases, with 13 bases left in between. CDR3: CSVEGLGWPNEQFF. DNA for the CDR3: TGCAGCGTTGAAGGCCTCGGATGGCCCAATGAGCAGTTCTTC.

The CDR3 region has the DNA TGTGCCAGCAGCCAAGGGGGGGACAGGGCCCCAGATACGCAGTATTTT. Protein sequence: CASSQGGDRAPDTQYF. The chain links TRBV4-2 to TRBJ2-3, with TRBD1 identical over 9 bases. CDR3 length equals 16 residues. Germline V gives CDR1 LGHNA, CDR2 YNFKEQ. Trimming took 1 base from V and 4 from J; bases not matched to a gene: 6.

This clone was counted between two and nine times. V and J are TRBV6-5 and TRBJ2-1, with D possibly TRBD2 on 5 matching bases. Germline loops: CDR1 MNHEY, CDR2 SVGAGI. This CDR3 is 16 amino acids long. The V end was cut by 2 bases, the J end by 7 bases, with 18 bases between. The CDR3 reads CASSYRVFGKGNEQFF. In nucleotides, the CDR3 is TGTGCCAGCAGTTACAGGGTATTCGGGAAAGGGAATGAGCAGTTCTTC.